Below are 20 T cell receptor beta chains sequenced from a single sample in a study of cytomegalovirus exposure and HLA in healthy donors. In the PCR, 60 Vbeta and 13 Jbeta primers were used. Profiled with immunoSEQ multiplex PCR; TCRdb holds only in-frame clones, not every one. The sample consists of about 120,000 clones, around 77% of them appearing once. The sequenced sample was PBMCs. The receptor source for this set is a man aged 40-55 years in good health and CMV-seropositive.

V usage is TRBV7-2 and J usage is TRBJ2-3, with 8 positions matching TRBD2. Germline CDR1 and CDR2: SGHTA and FQGNSA. The V and J ends lost 7 bases and 2 bases, in that order; junction bases with no gene match: 5. This CDR3 is built from 14 residues. DNA for the CDR3: TGTGCCAGCAAGCGGGGGACCCACACAGATACGCAGTATTTT. The encoded protein is CASKRGTHTDTQYF.

This clone occurred a few times. CDR3 residues: CASSPSSGQLYGYTF. CDR3 bases: TGCGCCAGCAGCCCTTCAAGCGGACAGCTCTATGGCTACACCTTC. The rearrangement joins TRBV5-1 to TRBJ1-2; D might be TRBD1 (6 bases). V lost 4 bases to trimming and J lost 4 bases, with 17 bases between them. There are 15 residues in the CDR3. CDR1 and CDR2 (germline): SGHRS, YFSETQ.

This clone has a single count. The chain's CDR3 is CASSGPRGRGKDNEQFF. Written as DNA, the CDR3 is TGTGCCAGCTCGGGACCGAGGGGCAGGGGTAAAGACAATGAGCAGTTCTTC. The chain recombines TRBV18 with TRBJ2-1, with a weak D call TRBD1 (6 bases). Trimming shortened V by 6 bases and J by 5 bases, and 23 bases separated the two germline ends. CDR3 size: 17 residues. Germline V CDR1 and CDR2: KGHSH, LQKENI.

The chain recombines TRBV27 with TRBJ2-3, with 12 bases identical to TRBD2. Germline-derived CDR1 and CDR2 are MNHEY and SMNVEV (reference sequence). V gave up 6 bases and J gave up 3 bases; unmatched junction bases: 7. This CDR3 is built from 16 residues. The CDR3 nucleotides are TGTGCCAGCAGACCCCTTACTAGCGGGGGGACAGATACGCAGTATTTT. Translation gives CASRPLTSGGTDTQYF.

This clone was observed a few times. CDR3 amino acids: CASSSGTSFGEQFF. CDR3 sequence (DNA): TGTGCCAGCAGCTCCGGGACTAGCTTCGGTGAGCAGTTCTTC. The chain has TRBV7-2 and TRBJ2-1, with 9 bases that match TRBD2. CDR1 is SGHTA and CDR2 is FQGNSA in the germline V gene. This CDR3 comprises 14 residues. Trimming cost V 4 bases and J 9 bases; bases outside gene matches: 7.

CDR3 nucleotide sequence: TGTGCCAGCAGCTTAGATCTCGGGGAGCTGTTTTTT. Translating gives CASSLDLGELFF. The chain joins TRBV7-9 to TRBJ2-2; D ambiguous. The CDR3 spans 12 residues. CDR1 and CDR2 (germline): SEHNR, FQNEAQ (reference sequence). The V end was cut by 1 base, the J end by 7 bases, with 4 bases between.

This clone was counted between two and nine times. V is TRBV5-4 and J is TRBJ2-7; D perhaps matches TRBD2 (6 bases). Between the trimmed V and J ends, which lost 1 base and 4 bases, there was a span of 9 bases. The germline gives CDR1 SGHNT, CDR2 YYREEE (reference sequence). The CDR3 has 13 residues. The CDR3 nucleotides read TGTGCCAGCAGCTTGTCCGGGACTTACGAGCAGTACTTC. This translates into CASSLSGTYEQYF. Together with reference TRBV5-4 and TRBJ2-7, the CDR3 gives the full variable domain: ETGVTQSPTHLIKTRGQQVTLRCSSQSGHNTVSWYQQALGQGPQFIFQYYREEENGRGNFPPRFSGLQFPNYSSELNVNALELDDSALYLCASSLSGTYEQYFGPGTRLTVT.

The genes are TRBV15 and TRBJ2-7; the match to TRBD2 covers 11 bases. The CDR3 is 16 amino acids. V lost 6 bases to trimming and J lost 5 bases; unmatched junction nucleotides: 12. CDR1 is LNHNV and CDR2 is YYDKDF in the germline V gene (reference sequence). The CDR3 region is CATSGGRTSGSDEQYF. In nucleotides, the CDR3 is TGTGCCACCAGTGGAGGTAGGACTAGCGGGTCGGACGAGCAGTACTTC.

The V gene is TRBV15, the J gene TRBJ2-7, with 15 bases lining up with TRBD2. The V gene end was trimmed by 0 bases and the J gene end by 6 bases; junction bases not matched to a gene: 0. The CDR3 consists of 15 residues. The V gene's germline CDR1 is LNHNV and CDR2 YYDKDF (reference sequence). As DNA, the CDR3 is TGTGCCACCAGCAGAGAGGGACTAGCGGGGGGCGAGCAGTACTTC. This codes for CATSREGLAGGEQYF.

The chain uses TRBV7-3 and TRBJ2-5; TRBD2 aligns across 9 bases. V trimming: 2 bases; J trimming: 5 bases; junction bases outside the gene matches: 15. CDR1 SGHTA and CDR2 FQGTGA come from the germline V gene. CDR3 size: 18 residues. The CDR3 bases are TGTGCCAGCAGCTTATTCGGCGTGGGCGGGGGGGCGAGGGAGACCCAGTACTTC. Its translation: CASSLFGVGGGARETQYF.

V gene TRBV30 combines with J gene TRBJ2-5; 10 nucleotides agree with TRBD1. J was trimmed by 11 bases and V by 1 base; bases with no gene match: 13. The CDR3 is 15 residues long. Looked up from germline, CDR1 is GTSNPN and CDR2 is SVGIG (reference sequence). The CDR3 loop is CAWSEGTGASYGQYF. As DNA, the CDR3 is TGTGCCTGGAGTGAAGGGACAGGGGCCTCCTACGGGCAGTACTTC. The full variable domain, completed using reference TRBV30 and TRBJ2-5, is SQTIHQWPATLVQPVGSPLSLECTVEGTSNPNLYWYRQAAGRGLQLLFYSVGIGQISSEVPQNLSASRPQDRQFILSSKKLLLSDSGFYLCAWSEGTGASYGQYFGPGTRLLVL.

V gene TRBV7-9 combines with J gene TRBJ2-5, with D maybe TRBD2 (5 bases). V dropped 2 bases and J dropped 4 bases, with 11 bases sitting between them. CDR3 length: 14 residues. Per the germline V gene, CDR1 is SEHNR and CDR2 is FQNEAQ (reference sequence). CDR3 DNA sequence: TGTGCCAGCAGCTTATCCCGGGAACCAGAGACCCAGTACTTC. Amino acids: CASSLSREPETQYF.

This clone was counted a few times. V usage is TRBV7-2 and J usage is TRBJ2-7; 10 nucleotides align to TRBD1. V dropped 5 bases and J dropped 0; count of bases not matched to a gene: 4. Germline V gene data show CDR1 as SGHTA and CDR2 as FQGNSA. The CDR3 contains 15 residues. The CDR3 DNA follows: TGTGCCAGCAGCCAACGGACAGGGGGCTCCTACGAGCAGTACTTC. Residues: CASSQRTGGSYEQYF.

The chain couples TRBV2 to TRBJ1-2; D unresolved. V lost 4 bases and J lost 4, with 10 bases in between. This CDR3 comprises 13 residues. The germline V gene encodes CDR1 SNHLY and CDR2 FYNNEI. The CDR3: CASSVENTYGYTF. CDR3 DNA sequence: TGTGCCAGCAGTGTTGAGAATACCTATGGCTACACCTTC.

The rearrangement uses TRBV18 and TRBJ2-1; 13 bases align to TRBD2. V trimming: 3 bases; J trimming: 4 bases; junction bases outside the gene matches: 0. The CDR3 covers 15 residues. CDR1 KGHSH and CDR2 LQKENI come from the germline V gene. The CDR3 reads CASSPTSGGYNEQFF. CDR3 DNA: TGTGCCAGCTCACCGACTAGCGGGGGGTACAATGAGCAGTTCTTC.

The chain has TRBV5-4 and TRBJ2-5; TRBD2 matches 13 bases. CDR3 length equals 15 residues. CDR1 SGHNT and CDR2 YYREEE come from the germline V gene (reference sequence). Trimming at V came to 4 bases and at J to 5 bases, leaving 5 bases not matched to a gene. The CDR3 loop reads CASSKGLAGMETQYF. CDR3 bases: TGTGCCAGCAGCAAGGGACTAGCGGGGATGGAGACCCAGTACTTC. Complete variable domain (other parts from reference TRBV5-4 and TRBJ2-5): ETGVTQSPTHLIKTRGQQVTLRCSSQSGHNTVSWYQQALGQGPQFIFQYYREEENGRGNFPPRFSGLQFPNYSSELNVNALELDDSALYLCASSKGLAGMETQYFGPGTRLLVL.

This chain uses TRBV7-2 with TRBJ2-5; 8 nucleotides line up with TRBD1. Gene TRBJ2-7 matches the end of the DNA better, so the J call may be wrong. The germline V gene has CDR1 SGHTA and CDR2 FQGNSA. CDR3 length: 14 residues. CDR3 DNA: TGTGCCAGCAGCTGGCAGGGGGCGCGTAACGAGCAGTACTTC. This gives the protein CASSWQGARNEQYF.

A single count supports this clone. The V gene is TRBV6-1, the J gene TRBJ2-7, with 8 bases aligning to TRBD1. Germline CDR1 reads MNHNS; CDR2 reads SASEGT. This CDR3 is 13 amino acids long. V lost 5 bases and J lost 6; bases outside the gene matches: 6. This CDR3 reads CASSIRQGSEQYF. CDR3 bases: TGTGCCAGCAGTATAAGACAGGGGAGCGAGCAGTACTTC.

This chain links TRBV27 with TRBJ2-2; 10 bases match TRBD2. Germline loops: CDR1 MNHEY, CDR2 SMNVEV (reference sequence). The CDR3 runs to 16 residues. The J segment lost 0 bases and the V segment lost 4 bases, leaving 2 bases of the junction unmatched. In nucleotides, the CDR3 is TGTGCCAGCAGTTCAGGACTAGCGGCGAACACCGGGGAGCTGTTTTTT. Encoded protein: CASSSGLAANTGELFF.

In this sample, this clone turned up once. The J gene is TRBJ1-4, the V gene TRBV7-2; D possibly corresponds to TRBD1 (6 bases). V lost 8 bases and J 6 bases, leaving 13 bases between the germline ends. This CDR3 spans 13 amino acids. Germline loops: CDR1 SGHTA, CDR2 FQGNSA. CDR3 coding DNA: TGTGCCAGCCGGTCAGGGGTGGATGAAAAACTGTTTTTT. As protein: CASRSGVDEKLFF.